Following are 28 T cell receptor beta chains from one sample sequenced in a study of cytomegalovirus exposure and HLA in healthy donors. PCR involved 60 Vbeta and 13 Jbeta primers. Here immunoSEQ multiplex PCR was the method, and the copy in TCRdb shows in-frame clones only, minus some. Among about 94,000 clones, just under 80% were seen once, and the ten largest hold around 3.8%. Input material: PBMCs. The receptors derive from a middle-aged woman in good health and CMV-seronegative.

The chain uses TRBV4-1 and TRBJ2-6; TRBD2 might be the D (6 bases). Germline values: CDR1 MGHRA, CDR2 YSYEKL. The CDR3 has 19 amino acids. V was shortened by 2 bases and J by 0 bases, with 17 bases between the two germline ends. The CDR3 sequence: CASSQPRDQGLSGANVLTF. The CDR3 nucleotides are TGCGCCAGCAGCCAACCAAGGGACCAGGGACTCTCTGGGGCCAACGTCCTGACTTTC.

The J gene is TRBJ1-6, the V gene TRBV6-6, with D unresolved. This CDR3 is 13 amino acids long. Germline V lookup: CDR1 MNHNY, CDR2 SVGAGI (reference sequence). V dropped 1 base and J dropped 5 bases, with 3 bases sitting between them. This chain's CDR3 is CASSYFDNSPLHF. For the CDR3, the DNA is TGTGCCAGCAGTTACTTCGATAATTCACCCCTCCACTTT.

The rearrangement joins TRBV6-5 to TRBJ1-1; D is uncertain. The CDR3 spans 15 residues. Germline V lookup: CDR1 MNHEY, CDR2 SVGAGI. Trimming took off 4 bases at V and 4 bases at J, with 16 bases between the two ends. CDR3 sequence: CASSSLQFRVTEAFF. Here the CDR3 DNA reads TGTGCCAGCAGTTCCCTCCAGTTCCGGGTCACTGAAGCTTTCTTT.

The chain recombines TRBV19 with TRBJ1-1, with 9 bases identical to TRBD1. V lost 7 bases, J lost 4 bases, and 7 bases stayed unmatched. Germline-derived CDR1 and CDR2 are LNHDA and SQIVND (reference sequence). The CDR3 contains 14 residues. CDR3 loop: CASIPQGAVTEAFF. CDR3 DNA sequence: TGTGCCAGTATTCCACAGGGGGCTGTCACTGAAGCTTTCTTT. Full variable domain (missing parts from reference TRBV19 and TRBJ1-1): DGGITQSPKYLFRKEGQNVTLSCEQNLNHDAMYWYRQDPGQGLRLIYYSQIVNDFQKGDIAEGYSVSREKKESFPLTVTSAQKNPTAFYLCASIPQGAVTEAFFGQGTRLTVV.

The chain is built from TRBV9 and TRBJ2-5; 8 bases align to TRBD2. The CDR3 loop spans 15 amino acids. V gave up 3 bases and J gave up 4 bases; unmatched junction bases: 8. The V gene's germline CDR1 is SGDLS and CDR2 YYNGEE. CDR3 in DNA: TGTGCCAGCAGCGGTAGCGGGGCGCCGATAGAGACCCAGTACTTC. Encoded protein: CASSGSGAPIETQYF.

This sequence joins TRBV4-3 and TRBJ1-5; 7 nucleotides agree with TRBD1. The junction had 4 bases not matched to a gene; V was cut back by 3 bases and J by 2 bases. Germline V CDR1 and CDR2: LGHNA, YSLEER. This CDR3 has 15 amino acids. The CDR3 reads CASSQDGQGNQPQHF. The CDR3 region has the DNA TGCGCCAGCAGCCAGGACGGACAGGGCAATCAGCCCCAGCATTTT.

The chain couples TRBV18 to TRBJ1-2; D is unclear. V lost 2 bases to trimming and J lost 1 base, with 8 bases between them. The germline CDR1 and CDR2 sequences are KGHSH and LQKENI. The CDR3 has 14 amino acids. CDR3: CASSPISGNYGYTF. The CDR3 region has the DNA TGTGCCAGCTCACCAATTTCGGGTAACTATGGCTACACCTTC.

V and J are TRBV30 and TRBJ2-7; 10 nucleotides match TRBD1. The V and J ends lost 5 bases and 0 bases, in that order; junction bases with no gene match: 1. Per the germline V gene, CDR1 is GTSNPN and CDR2 is SVGIG (reference sequence). The CDR3 length is 13 residues. CDR3 DNA sequence: TGTGCCTGGGGACAGGGGGTCTCCTACGAGCAGTACTTC. Amino acid sequence: CAWGQGVSYEQYF.

This chain joins TRBV18 and TRBJ2-1; D is possibly TRBD2 (6 bases). Germline CDR1 and CDR2: KGHSH and LQKENI. V lost 3 bases, J lost 10 bases, and 16 bases lay in between. The CDR3 extends over 14 amino acids. The DNA for the CDR3 is TGTGCCAGCTCACCGGACTATAGCGAACAAGAGCAGTTCTTC. Its protein product is CASSPDYSEQEQFF.

The chain carries TRBV25-1 and TRBJ1-2; TRBD1 aligns across 9 bases. Germline CDR1 is MGHDK and CDR2 is SYGVNS. The CDR3 runs 16 residues. The junction had 12 bases not matched to a gene; V was cut back by 3 bases and J by 7 bases. The CDR3 region has the DNA TGTGCCAGCAGTGACCCCACCGGGACAGGGATAAGTGGCTACACCTTC. Translated: CASSDPTGTGISGYTF.

In regard to this clone: Relative to the germline gene, one junction end is altered; a read error may explain this. V usage is TRBV18 and J usage is TRBJ1-5, with TRBD1 as a possible D gene (6 bases). CDR3 length equals 16 residues. CDR1 is KGHSH, CDR2 LQKENI, per germline. CDR3 coding DNA: TGTGCCAGCTCACCACTTCGGGACAACGTTAATCAGCCCCAGAATTTT. It is translated as CASSPLRDNVNQPQNF.

This clone was picked up many times. The rearrangement links TRBV18 to TRBJ2-5; 12 bases agree with TRBD2. The junction had 1 base not matched to a gene; V was cut back by 4 bases and J by 4 bases. Germline CDR1 is KGHSH and CDR2 is LQKENI. The CDR3 has 14 amino acids. This CDR3 is CASSQGLAGETQYF. The DNA of the CDR3 is TGTGCCAGCTCACAGGGACTAGCGGGAGAGACCCAGTACTTC. Drawing the rest from reference TRBV18 and TRBJ2-5, the complete variable domain is NAGVMQNPRHLVRRRGQEARLRCSPMKGHSHVYWYRQLPEEGLKFMVYLQKENIIDESGMPKERFSAEFPKEGPSILRIQQVVRGDSAAYFCASSQGLAGETQYFGPGTRLLVL.

The rearrangement joins TRBV29-1 to TRBJ1-2, with 8 bases that match TRBD1. The CDR3 covers 14 residues. V shed 1 base and J 4 bases; nucleotides not matched to a gene: 5. Per the germline V gene, CDR1 is SQVTM and CDR2 is ANQGSEA. CDR3 sequence reads: CSVEVQGAVYGYTF. CDR3 coding DNA: TGCAGCGTTGAAGTCCAGGGGGCAGTCTATGGCTACACCTTC.

The rearrangement joins TRBV30 to TRBJ2-5; 10 bases line up with TRBD1. CDR3 length equals 14 residues. Trimming cost V 1 base and J 6 bases; bases outside gene matches: 5. Germline V gives CDR1 GTSNPN, CDR2 SVGIG (reference sequence). CDR3 residues: CAWSATGGLKTQYF. The CDR3 bases are TGTGCCTGGAGTGCGACAGGGGGCCTTAAGACCCAGTACTTC.

Here the CDR3 reads CASSQGWRDYEAFF. CDR3 coding DNA: TGCGCCAGCAGCCAGGGGTGGCGGGACTATGAAGCTTTCTTT. The V call is TRBV4-3, the J call TRBJ1-1; D is possibly TRBD1 (5 bases). The CDR3 consists of 14 residues. The germline gives CDR1 LGHNA, CDR2 YSLEER. V dropped 3 bases and J dropped 7 bases, with 15 bases sitting between them.

As to this clone: Its ends do not fully match the called genes, so a read error is possible. This chain connects TRBV5-1 to TRBJ1-2, with 8 bases that match TRBD1. The CDR3 covers 16 residues. The germline V gene encodes CDR1 SGHRS and CDR2 YFSETQ. CDR3 nucleotides: TGCGCCAGCAGCTATAGCGGAGGGACAGGCGCATTCGGCTACCCCTTC. Translated, it gives CASSYSGGTGAFGYPF.

The chain employs TRBV4-1 and TRBJ2-7, with a tentative D call TRBD1 (5 bases). V lost 4 bases to trimming and J lost 0 bases, with 13 bases between them. Germline-derived CDR1 and CDR2 are MGHRA and YSYEKL. The CDR3 contains 15 residues. The CDR3 nucleotides read TGCGCCAGCAGCCCCACCGACAGCAGCTCCTACGAGCAGTACTTC. Translated, it gives CASSPTDSSSYEQYF.

This clone was seen only once. The chain links TRBV28 to TRBJ1-5; D is ambiguous. The V gene lost 5 bases and the J gene lost 3 bases, with 14 bases spanning the gap. This CDR3 region has 15 residues. Germline V lookup: CDR1 MDHEN, CDR2 SYDVKM. CDR3 protein: CASSARLGINQPQHF. In nucleotides, the CDR3 is TGTGCCAGCAGTGCACGACTGGGTATCAATCAGCCCCAGCATTTT. Full variable domain (missing parts from reference TRBV28 and TRBJ1-5): DVKVTQSSRYLVKRTGEKVFLECVQDMDHENMFWYRQDPGLGLRLIYFSYDVKMKEKGDIPEGYSVSREKKERFSLILESASTNQTSMYLCASSARLGINQPQHFGDGTRLSIL.

V usage is TRBV27 and J usage is TRBJ2-2, with TRBD2 matching 13 bases. CDR3 size: 16 residues. J gave up 7 bases and V 2 bases, and 4 bases lay outside the gene matches. Germline CDR1 is MNHEY and CDR2 is SMNVEV (reference sequence). Here the CDR3 reads CASSLTSGGAFGELFF. The CDR3 DNA follows: TGTGCCAGCAGTTTAACTAGCGGGGGGGCCTTCGGGGAGCTGTTTTTT.

The chain combines TRBV5-8 with TRBJ1-2; 7 bases are shared with TRBD1. V lost 4 bases, J lost 5 bases, and 2 bases stayed unmatched. The CDR3 is made up of 12 amino acids. CDR1 and CDR2 (germline): SGHTS, YDEGEE. The CDR3 spells CASSGDRYGYTF. In nucleotides, the CDR3 is TGTGCCAGCAGCGGGGACAGATATGGCTACACCTTC.

As for this clone: An end of the junction differs from the germline gene, which may be a read error. The chain employs TRBV7-9 and TRBJ2-3; tentatively, D is TRBD1 (6 bases). This CDR3 is 12 amino acids long. CDR1 is SEHNR, CDR2 FQNEAQ, per germline (reference sequence). The CDR3 loop reads CSSGQSTDTQYF. CDR3 sequence (DNA): TGTTCCAGCGGACAGAGCACAGATACGCAGTATTTT.

The rearrangement joins TRBV2 to TRBJ2-1; 8 bases align to TRBD1. Germline CDR1 and CDR2: SNHLY and FYNNEI. Trimming removed 4 bases from V and 2 bases from J; junction bases left unmatched: 4. CDR3 length: 15 amino acids. This chain's CDR3 is CASSGEQGAYNEQFF. DNA of the CDR3: TGTGCCAGCAGTGGAGAACAGGGGGCCTACAATGAGCAGTTCTTC.

With regard to this clone: Other DNA sequences within the sample encode an identical CDR3. The CDR3 sequence: CAISGTGNTEAFF. As DNA, the CDR3 is TGTGCCATCAGTGGGACAGGCAACACTGAAGCTTTCTTT. The chain links TRBV10-3 to TRBJ1-1, with TRBD1 matching 7 bases. Trimming at V came to 4 bases and at J to 2 bases, leaving 1 base not matched to a gene. The CDR3 loop spans 13 amino acids. From germline, CDR1 is ENHRY and CDR2 SYGVKD.

The chain employs TRBV7-3 and TRBJ2-3; the match to TRBD1 covers 9 bases. Per the germline V gene, CDR1 is SGHTA and CDR2 is FQGTGA. V lost 4 bases and J lost 6; bases outside the gene matches: 11. The CDR3 has 16 amino acids. The CDR3 bases are TGTGCCAGCAGCTCAACCAGGGGACAGGGCTCCGATACGCAGTATTTT. Residues: CASSSTRGQGSDTQYF. Full variable domain (rest looked up from reference TRBV7-3 and TRBJ2-3): GAGVSQTPSNKVTEKGKYVELRCDPISGHTALYWYRQSLGQGPEFLIYFQGTGAADDSGLPNDRFFAVRPEGSVSTLKIQRTERGDSAVYLCASSSTRGQGSDTQYFGPGTRLTVL.

The V gene is TRBV19, the J gene TRBJ2-7; D is possibly TRBD1 (6 bases). Germline V lookup: CDR1 LNHDA, CDR2 SQIVND (reference sequence). Between the trimmed V and J ends, which lost 0 bases and 0 bases, there was a span of 12 bases. This CDR3 is built from 16 residues. CDR3 amino acids: CASSIDSTGRSYEQYF. The DNA for the CDR3 is TGTGCCAGTAGTATAGACTCCACAGGGCGCTCCTACGAGCAGTACTTC.

The rearrangement joins TRBV6-1 to TRBJ1-6; D is perhaps TRBD1 (6 bases). Deletions cut 2 bases from V and 9 bases from J, with 14 bases between. The CDR3 extends over 15 amino acids. Germline values: CDR1 MNHNS, CDR2 SASEGT. The CDR3 here is CASSENAGAGSPLHF. The DNA of the CDR3 is TGTGCCAGCAGTGAAAATGCAGGGGCTGGTTCACCCCTCCACTTT.

The chain recombines TRBV28 with TRBJ2-2, with TRBD1 identical over 7 bases. CDR1 is MDHEN, CDR2 SYDVKM, per germline. The CDR3 length is 14 residues. Trimming cost V 6 bases and J 6 bases; bases outside gene matches: 7. CDR3 amino acids: CASSPGQVPGELFF. The CDR3 region has the DNA TGTGCCAGCAGCCCCGGACAGGTCCCCGGGGAGCTGTTTTTT. The complete variable domain, with remaining parts taken from reference TRBV28 and TRBJ2-2, reads DVKVTQSSRYLVKRTGEKVFLECVQDMDHENMFWYRQDPGLGLRLIYFSYDVKMKEKGDIPEGYSVSREKKERFSLILESASTNQTSMYLCASSPGQVPGELFFGEGSRLTVL.

The chain recombines TRBV6-5 with TRBJ2-7, with TRBD1 matching 9 bases. V was pared by 7 bases and J by 6 bases, with 10 bases of the junction left unmatched. CDR3 length: 14 amino acids. CDR1 and CDR2 from the germline V gene are MNHEY and SVGAGI. The CDR3 sequence: CASTWGDREGEQYF. DNA for the CDR3: TGTGCCAGCACCTGGGGGGACAGGGAAGGCGAGCAGTACTTC.